This TCR beta chain originates from a study of technical replicates of blood from a handful of donors. The V and J ends lost 3 bases and 0 bases, in that order; junction bases with no gene match: 4. Germline loops: CDR1 MDHEN, CDR2 SYDVKM. This CDR3 has 15 amino acids. The protocol was immunoSEQ multiplex PCR, while the TCRdb copy is restricted to in-frame clones and leaves out a portion. This sample has over 85,000 clones; almost 97% occur once, and the top ten carry roughly 0.39%. The TCR was taken from a human donor in good health. The chain is built from TRBV28 and TRBJ2-7; TRBD2 agrees at 8 bases. The sample consisted of T cells isolated from PBMCs. The CDR3 region is CASSFQRESSYEQYF. The CDR3 nucleotides read TGTGCCAGCAGTTTCCAGCGGGAGAGCTCCTACGAGCAGTACTTC.